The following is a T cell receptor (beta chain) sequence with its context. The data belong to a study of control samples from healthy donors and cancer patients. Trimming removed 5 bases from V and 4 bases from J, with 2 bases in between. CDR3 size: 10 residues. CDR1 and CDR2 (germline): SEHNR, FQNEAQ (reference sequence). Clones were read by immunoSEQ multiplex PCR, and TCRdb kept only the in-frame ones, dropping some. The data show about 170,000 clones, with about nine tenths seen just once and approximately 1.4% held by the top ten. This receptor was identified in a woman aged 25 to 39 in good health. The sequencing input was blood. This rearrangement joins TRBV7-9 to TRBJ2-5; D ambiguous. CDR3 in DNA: TGTGCCAGCAGCATAGAGACCCAGTACTTC. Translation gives CASSIETQYF.